The 5 T cell receptor beta chains presented below share a single source sample, sequenced in a study of blood T cell repertoires in COVID-19. Profiling relied on immunoSEQ multiplex PCR, and the TCRdb table lists in-frame clones only, not all of them. This sample has some 70,000 clones, with 75% to 90% found just once. Input material: peripheral blood. These TCRs come from a man aged 45-65 years with active COVID-19.

The chain links TRBV10-3 to TRBJ1-5; D ambiguous. V dropped 5 bases and J dropped 5 bases, with 10 bases sitting between them. CDR1 is ENHRY and CDR2 is SYGVKD in the germline V gene. This CDR3 has 13 amino acids. CDR3 protein: CAISRGWYQPQHF. CDR3 nucleotide sequence: TGTGCCATCAGTCGGGGTTGGTATCAGCCCCAGCATTTT.

The chain recombines TRBV6-5 with TRBJ1-1; D call uncertain. CDR1 is MNHEY, CDR2 SVGAGI, per germline. The CDR3 consists of 13 residues. The V gene lost 5 bases and the J gene lost 1 base, with 8 bases spanning the gap. DNA of the CDR3: TGTGCCAGCAGTATGACGGGGAACACTGAAGCTTTCTTT. This gives the protein CASSMTGNTEAFF.

The rearrangement links TRBV7-9 to TRBJ2-5; 9 bases are a match to TRBD1. The CDR3 covers 15 residues. Germline values: CDR1 SEHNR, CDR2 FQNEAQ (reference sequence). V lost 1 base, J lost 2 bases, and 2 bases stayed unmatched. CDR3 protein: CASSLGQGVQETQYF. Here the CDR3 DNA reads TGTGCCAGCAGCTTAGGACAGGGGGTACAAGAGACCCAGTACTTC.

The chain recombines TRBV11-3 with TRBJ2-5, with 9 nucleotides matching TRBD1. Germline V gives CDR1 SGHNT, CDR2 YENEEA. V trimming: 5 bases; J trimming: 5 bases; junction bases outside the gene matches: 3. The CDR3 covers 13 residues. CDR3 region: CASSPGTGETQYF. The CDR3 region has the DNA TGTGCCAGCAGCCCAGGGACAGGGGAGACCCAGTACTTC.

V usage is TRBV6-2 or TRBV6-3 and J usage is TRBJ2-2; TRBD1 matches at 11 bases. This CDR3 spans 15 amino acids. Per the germline V gene, CDR1 is MNHEY and CDR2 is SVGEGT. V dropped 5 bases and J dropped 5; count of bases not matched to a gene: 4. DNA for the CDR3: TGTGCCAGCAGTCGGGGACAGGGGGAAACCGGGGAGCTGTTTTTT. This sequence encodes CASSRGQGETGELFF.